One sample yielded the 8 T cell receptor beta chains listed below, sequenced in a study of beta chain features in type 1 diabetes. Study outcomes and limitations: Shorter TCRB CDR3s, moderately but significantly so, marked every one of the four CD4+ subsets in Type 1 diabetes patients.

What these receptors recognize is not known. The whole isolated RNA underwent reverse transcription, so sequencing captured expressed TCRB transcripts. Method: immunoSEQ multiplex PCR; TCRdb's copy keeps in-frame clones and lacks some. The data hold around 160,000 clones, with around 9.7% observed a single time. Material: central memory CD4+ T cells from blood. Source of these receptors: a woman under 40 with type 1 diabetes.

V usage is TRBV13 and J usage is TRBJ2-6, with D possibly matching TRBD2 (6 bases). Germline V gene lookup returns CDR1 PRHDT and CDR2 FYEKMQ (reference sequence). V shed 4 bases and J shed 0 bases, with 19 bases lying between them. This CDR3 spans 19 amino acids. CDR3 region: CASSYPGTGLFSGANVLTF. The CDR3 nucleotides are TGTGCCAGCAGCTATCCCGGGACGGGACTCTTCTCTGGGGCCAACGTCCTGACTTTC.

The gene calls are TRBV4-1 and TRBJ2-2, with a tentative D call TRBD2 (5 bases). The V gene's germline CDR1 is MGHRA and CDR2 YSYEKL. The CDR3 runs to 17 residues. Trimming shortened V by 0 bases and J by 0 bases, and 11 bases separated the two germline ends. CDR3 bases: TGCGCCAGCAGCCAAGACCAGCGGAGGTCGAACACCGGGGAGCTGTTTTTT. As protein: CASSQDQRRSNTGELFF.

This clone was observed at least ten times. DNA of the CDR3: TGTGCCAGCAGGGTACAGGGGTCGGTGAACTATGGCTACACCTTC. Protein sequence: CASRVQGSVNYGYTF. The chain employs TRBV7-9 and TRBJ1-2; TRBD1 matches 7 bases. CDR1 and CDR2 (germline): SEHNR, FQNEAQ (reference sequence). V lost 6 bases, J lost 2 bases, and 9 bases stayed unmatched. This CDR3 has 15 amino acids.

V usage is TRBV10-3 and J usage is TRBJ2-1, with TRBD2 matching over 12 bases. The CDR3 runs to 18 residues. In germline, CDR1 is ENHRY, CDR2 SYGVKD. J lost 9 bases, V lost 8 bases, and 20 bases had no gene match. The chain's CDR3 is CAIRSTSGRYTRRTEQFF. The CDR3 DNA is TGTGCCATCCGCTCGACTAGCGGGAGATATACACGGCGGACTGAGCAGTTCTTC.

This clone has a handful of counts. This chain joins TRBV7-3 and TRBJ1-1; TRBD1 agrees at 7 bases. Germline loops: CDR1 SGHTA, CDR2 FQGTGA. V lost 5 bases and J lost 3; bases outside the gene matches: 3. This CDR3 region has 13 residues. The DNA for the CDR3 is TGTGCCAGCAGCACCGGACAGGACACTGAAGCTTTCTTT. Translating gives CASSTGQDTEAFF.

A few counts support this clone. The chain couples TRBV7-2 to TRBJ2-7, with D tentatively TRBD2 (6 bases). V was clipped by 1 base and J by 0 bases, with 10 bases between them. This CDR3 has 15 amino acids. Germline V gene data show CDR1 as SGHTA and CDR2 as FQGNSA. DNA of the CDR3: TGTGCCAGCAGCTTAGGAAGCGGGTTCTCCTACGAGCAGTACTTC. This gives the protein CASSLGSGFSYEQYF.

This clone has just a few counts. This rearrangement joins TRBV2 to TRBJ1-1, with D unclear. The CDR3 extends over 13 amino acids. V dropped 7 bases and J dropped 1 base, with 10 bases sitting between them. Germline V gene sequence: CDR1 SNHLY, CDR2 FYNNEI. In DNA form, the CDR3 reads TGTGCCAGCAAGACAAACCGGAACACTGAAGCTTTCTTT. Translation gives CASKTNRNTEAFF.

V is TRBV5-1 and J is TRBJ2-2, with D possibly matching TRBD1 (5 bases). This CDR3 spans 15 amino acids. Germline V gene sequence: CDR1 SGHRS, CDR2 YFSETQ. V lost 1 base, J lost 2 bases, and 9 bases lay in between. In nucleotides, the CDR3 is TGCGCCAGCAGCTTGAGGCAGGGAAACACCGGGGAGCTGTTTTTT. Protein: CASSLRQGNTGELFF.